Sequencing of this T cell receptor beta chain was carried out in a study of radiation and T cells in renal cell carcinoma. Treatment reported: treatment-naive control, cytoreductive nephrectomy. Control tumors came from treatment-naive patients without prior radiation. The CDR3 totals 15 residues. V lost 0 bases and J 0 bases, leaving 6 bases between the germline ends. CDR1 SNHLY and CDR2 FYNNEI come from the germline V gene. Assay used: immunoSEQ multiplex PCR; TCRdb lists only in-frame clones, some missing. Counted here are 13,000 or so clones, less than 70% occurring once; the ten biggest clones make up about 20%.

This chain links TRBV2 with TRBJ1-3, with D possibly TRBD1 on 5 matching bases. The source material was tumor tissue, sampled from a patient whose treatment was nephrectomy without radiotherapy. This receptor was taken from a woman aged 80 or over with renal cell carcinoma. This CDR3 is CASSEAGASGNTIYF. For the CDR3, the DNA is TGTGCCAGCAGTGAAGCTGGGGCCTCTGGAAACACCATATATTTT.